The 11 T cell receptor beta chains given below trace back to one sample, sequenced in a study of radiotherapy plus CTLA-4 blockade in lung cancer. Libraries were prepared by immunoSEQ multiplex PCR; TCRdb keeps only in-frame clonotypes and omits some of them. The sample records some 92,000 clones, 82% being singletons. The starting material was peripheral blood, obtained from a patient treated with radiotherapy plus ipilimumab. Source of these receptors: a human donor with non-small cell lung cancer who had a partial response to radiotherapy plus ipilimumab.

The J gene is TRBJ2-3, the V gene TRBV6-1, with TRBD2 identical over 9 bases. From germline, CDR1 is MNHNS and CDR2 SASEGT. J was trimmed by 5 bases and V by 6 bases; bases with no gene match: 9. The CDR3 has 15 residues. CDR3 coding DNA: TGTGCCAGCAGCCCCCCAGGCGGGAGGGAAGATACGCAGTATTTT. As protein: CASSPPGGREDTQYF.

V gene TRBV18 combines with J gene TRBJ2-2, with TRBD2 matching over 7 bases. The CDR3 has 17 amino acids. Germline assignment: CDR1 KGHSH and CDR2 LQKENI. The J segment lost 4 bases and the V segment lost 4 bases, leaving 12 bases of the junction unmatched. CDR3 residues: CASSLQPTSSSTGELFF. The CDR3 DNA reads TGTGCCAGCTCACTCCAACCGACTAGCTCTAGCACCGGGGAGCTGTTTTTT. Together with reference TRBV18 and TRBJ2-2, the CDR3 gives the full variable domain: NAGVMQNPRHLVRRRGQEARLRCSPMKGHSHVYWYRQLPEEGLKFMVYLQKENIIDESGMPKERFSAEFPKEGPSILRIQQVVRGDSAAYFCASSLQPTSSSTGELFFGEGSRLTVL.

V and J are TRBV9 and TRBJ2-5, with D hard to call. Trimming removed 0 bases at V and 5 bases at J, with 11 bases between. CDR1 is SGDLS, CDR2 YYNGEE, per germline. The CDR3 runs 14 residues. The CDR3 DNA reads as TGTGCCAGCAGCGTAGGGCCAGGTGGGGAGACCCAGTACTTC. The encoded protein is CASSVGPGGETQYF.

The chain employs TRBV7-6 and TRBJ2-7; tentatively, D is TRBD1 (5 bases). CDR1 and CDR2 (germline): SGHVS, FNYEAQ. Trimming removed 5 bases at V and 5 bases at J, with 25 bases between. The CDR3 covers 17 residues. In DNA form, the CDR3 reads TGTGCCAGCAGCCCAAGGTCCCCGGACACGTTTGTCCACGAGCAGTACTTC. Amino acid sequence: CASSPRSPDTFVHEQYF.

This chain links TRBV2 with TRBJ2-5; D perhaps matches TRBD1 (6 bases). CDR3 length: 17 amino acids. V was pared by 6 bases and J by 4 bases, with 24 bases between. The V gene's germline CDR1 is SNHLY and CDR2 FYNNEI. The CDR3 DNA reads TGTGCCAGCAGGGGTGAACTTGGGGGCAGGGTGGGAGAGACCCAGTACTTC. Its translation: CASRGELGGRVGETQYF. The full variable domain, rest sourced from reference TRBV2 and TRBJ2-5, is EPEVTQTPSHQVTQMGQEVILRCVPISNHLYFYWYRQILGQKVEFLVSFYNNEISEKSEIFDDQFSVERPDGSNFTLKIRSTKLEDSAMYFCASRGELGGRVGETQYFGPGTRLLVL.

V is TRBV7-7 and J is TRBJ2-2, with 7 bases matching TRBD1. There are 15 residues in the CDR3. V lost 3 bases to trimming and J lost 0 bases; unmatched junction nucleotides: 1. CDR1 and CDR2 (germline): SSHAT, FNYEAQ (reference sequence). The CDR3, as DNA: TGTGCCAGCAGCTTCGGGACAGCGAACACCGGGGAGCTGTTTTTT. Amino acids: CASSFGTANTGELFF.

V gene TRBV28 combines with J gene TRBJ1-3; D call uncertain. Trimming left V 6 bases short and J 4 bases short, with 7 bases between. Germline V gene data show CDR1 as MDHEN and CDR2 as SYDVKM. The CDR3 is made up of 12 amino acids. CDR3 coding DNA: TGTGCCAGCAGCCCCCCGGGAAACACCATATATTTT. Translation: CASSPPGNTIYF.

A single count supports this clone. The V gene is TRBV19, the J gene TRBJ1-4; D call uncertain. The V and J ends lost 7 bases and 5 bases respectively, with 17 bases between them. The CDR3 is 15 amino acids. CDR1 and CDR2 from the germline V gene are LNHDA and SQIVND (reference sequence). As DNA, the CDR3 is TGTGCCAGTACCAGTATATCGTCGGAGAATGAAAAACTGTTTTTT. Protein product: CASTSISSENEKLFF.

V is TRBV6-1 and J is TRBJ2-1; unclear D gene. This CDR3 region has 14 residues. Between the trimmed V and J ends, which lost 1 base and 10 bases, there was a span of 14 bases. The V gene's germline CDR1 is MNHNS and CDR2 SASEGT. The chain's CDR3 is CASSEGAEHLEQFF. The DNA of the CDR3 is TGTGCCAGCAGTGAAGGGGCAGAACATTTGGAGCAGTTCTTC.

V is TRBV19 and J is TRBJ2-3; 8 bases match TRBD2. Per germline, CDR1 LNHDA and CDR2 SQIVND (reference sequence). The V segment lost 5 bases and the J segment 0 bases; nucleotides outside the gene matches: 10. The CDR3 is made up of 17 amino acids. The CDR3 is CASSPRGGEPSTDTQYF. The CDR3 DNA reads TGTGCCAGTAGTCCCCGGGGGGGGGAGCCTAGCACAGATACGCAGTATTTT.

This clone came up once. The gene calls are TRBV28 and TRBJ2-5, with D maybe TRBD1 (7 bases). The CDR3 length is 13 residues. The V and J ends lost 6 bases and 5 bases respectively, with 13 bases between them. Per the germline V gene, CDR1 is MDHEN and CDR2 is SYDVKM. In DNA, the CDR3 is TGTGCCAGCAGCATCAGGGGGGTGGAGACCCAGTACTTC. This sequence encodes CASSIRGVETQYF.